These T cell receptor beta chains were read from a single sample in a study of graft-versus-host responses after intestinal transplantation. Method: immunoSEQ multiplex PCR; TCRdb's copy keeps in-frame clones and lacks some. The sample consists of thousands of clones, about 83% of them appearing once. The material was ileum tissue, obtained 300 to 320 days after intestinal transplant. The receptor source for this set is a human patient who received an intestinal transplant, so some T cells may come from the graft donor. CDR3s include the opening cysteine and the closing phenylalanine or tryptophan. The order of the fields is CDR3 protein, CDR3 DNA, D gene, J gene, V gene, clone size. A D gene is named only where the DNA matches it firmly. Rows give clone size only sometimes, using once, few, many, or a class for an expanded clone.

CASSLAPHSSTDTQYF,TGTGCCAGCAGCTTGGCGCCTCACTCTAGCACAGATACGCAGTATTTT,-,TRBJ2-3,TRBV11-1,-
CASSFGAQEPDTQYF,TGTGCCAGCAGTTTCGGCGCCCAGGAGCCAGATACGCAGTATTTT,-,TRBJ2-3,TRBV27,-
CASSSSIASDEQFF,TGTGCCAGCAGCTCCTCCATAGCGAGCGATGAGCAGTTCTTC,-,TRBJ2-1,TRBV7-2,-
CASRQGDNEQFF,TGTGCCAGCAGACAGGGGGACAATGAGCAGTTCTTC,TRBD1,TRBJ2-1,TRBV6-5,-
CASSLQGEQYF,TGTGCCAGCAGTTTACAGGGCGAGCAGTACTTC,-,TRBJ2-7,TRBV28,-
CAWSVRQSNQPQHF,TGTGCCTGGAGTGTACGGCAGAGCAATCAGCCCCAGCATTTT,-,TRBJ1-5,TRBV30,-
CASRRGAITDTQYF,TGTGCCAGCCGCCGGGGGGCCATCACAGATACGCAGTATTTT,-,TRBJ2-3,TRBV6-4,-
CASSRGQTSNQPQHF,TGTGCCAGCAGCCGCGGACAGACGAGCAATCAGCCCCAGCATTTT,-,TRBJ1-5,TRBV4-2,-
CASSGQVENQPQHF,TGTGCCAGCAGTGGACAGGTAGAAAATCAGCCCCAGCATTTT,-,TRBJ1-5,TRBV6-1,-
CATRTEIEAFF,TGTGCCACTCGGACAGAAATTGAAGCTTTCTTT,-,TRBJ1-1,TRBV6-6,-
CASSSIRGLSSYEQYF,TGTGCCAGCAGCTCTATCAGGGGCCTTAGCTCCTACGAGCAGTACTTC,-,TRBJ2-7,TRBV7-9,-
CASSSPSGGARSYNEQFF,TGTGCCAGCAGCTCTCCTAGCGGGGGGGCCAGGTCCTACAATGAGCAGTTCTTC,TRBD2,TRBJ2-1,TRBV11-2,-
CASSPSAGGETDTQYF,TGCGCCAGCAGCCCCTCCGCGGGAGGGGAAACAGATACGCAGTATTTT,TRBD2,TRBJ2-3,TRBV5-1,-
CASSYTSSYNEQFF,TGTGCCAGCAGTTACACTAGCTCCTACAATGAGCAGTTCTTC,-,TRBJ2-1,TRBV6-5,-
CASSLNSYYGYTF,TGCGCCAGCAGCTTGAACAGTTACTATGGCTACACCTTC,-,TRBJ1-2,TRBV5-1,once
CASSDPPTSGGQADTQYF,TGTGCCAGCAGTGATCCCCCGACTAGCGGGGGGCAGGCAGATACGCAGTATTTT,TRBD2,TRBJ2-3,TRBV6-4,-
CASSRDSANTEAFF,TGCGCCAGCAGTCGGGACTCGGCGAACACTGAAGCTTTCTTT,-,TRBJ1-1,TRBV5-1,-
CASFASGGAKNEQFF,TGTGCCAGCTTTGCAAGCGGGGGGGCAAAAAATGAGCAGTTCTTC,TRBD2,TRBJ2-1,TRBV6-5,-
CASSPTTGGETQYF,TGTGCCAGCTCACCAACGACAGGGGGAGAGACCCAGTACTTC,TRBD1,TRBJ2-5,TRBV18,-
CASSVSNRGIAGGPIYNEQFF,TGTGCCAGCAGCGTATCTAACAGGGGCATAGCGGGAGGCCCGATATACAATGAGCAGTTCTTC,TRBD2,TRBJ2-1,TRBV9,-
CAISNGTLTGNTIYF,TGTGCCATCAGTAACGGGACGCTCACTGGAAACACCATATATTTT,-,TRBJ1-3,TRBV10-3,few
CASQVDSYNEQFF,TGTGCCAGCCAAGTAGACAGCTACAATGAGCAGTTCTTC,-,TRBJ2-1,TRBV2,-
CASSRPDLSSYEQYF,TGTGCCAGCAGCAGACCCGACCTGAGCTCCTACGAGCAGTACTTC,-,TRBJ2-7,TRBV7-9,-
CASSDILVQGAYQETQYF,TGTGCCAGCAGTGACATATTAGTACAGGGGGCGTACCAAGAGACCCAGTACTTC,TRBD1,TRBJ2-5,TRBV6-4,-
CASSLAGNYGYTF,TGCGCCAGCAGCTTGGCAGGGAACTATGGCTACACCTTC,-,TRBJ1-2,TRBV5-1,-
CASSPVAGAGYTF,TGCGCCAGCAGCCCGGTTGCGGGAGCTGGCTACACCTTC,-,TRBJ1-2,TRBV5-1,-
CASSLGGRIYQPQHF,TGTGCCAGCAGCTTAGGTGGTAGAATCTATCAGCCCCAGCATTTT,-,TRBJ1-5,TRBV7-8,-
CASRRQGELFF,TGTGCCAGCAGACGACAGGGGGAACTGTTTTTT,TRBD1,TRBJ1-4,TRBV2,few
CASTSTDTQYF,TGTGCCAGCACCAGCACAGATACGCAGTATTTT,-,TRBJ2-3,TRBV6-6,-
CASSPDRLSGNTIYF,TGTGCCAGCTCACCGGACAGGTTATCTGGAAACACCATATATTTT,TRBD1,TRBJ1-3,TRBV18,-
CASVQGAGGYTF,TGTGCCAGCGTACAGGGGGCTGGAGGCTACACCTTC,TRBD1,TRBJ1-2,TRBV5-6,-